This T cell receptor beta chain was retrieved from a study of blood T cells in healthy people across ages (dated by TCRdb to 2013 to 2016). In terms of the full investigation: In model experiments, roughly one uniquely barcoded TCR beta cDNA molecule per two T cells was captured by template switching. The study measured age-related changes in TCR beta repertoire diversity using deep sequencing normalized with unique cDNA molecular identifiers. The donors were split into four age groups: young (average 16 years), middle-aged (about 40), aged (more than 60) and long-lived (82). To avoid experimental bias, donors of different ages were randomly spread across the sequencing lanes. The study analyzed two additional independent replicas of 1 million unique cDNA reads from the same blood draw for two donors, one aged 18 to 29 and one aged 80 or older.

From the germline V gene, CDR1 is MDHEN and CDR2 is SYDVKM. Trimming takes 5 bases off V and 2 bases off J; junction bases not matched to a gene: 9. From cysteine to phenylalanine, the CDR3 is 15 amino acids long. The entry retains the CDR3 DNA only, 45 bases that are in frame from base 1. The library was built by means of 5' RACE. TCRdb records Illumina HiSeq 2500 as the sequencer. A second PCR of roughly 7 to 11 cycles was performed with a sample-barcoded 5' primer and a J-beta primer mix. A template-switch 5' adaptor carrying 12 random nucleotides introduced a unique molecular identifier onto each TCR beta cDNA molecule. Each sample yielded at least 3 million CDR3-containing paired-end reads. The Mint cDNA synthesis kit, primed by a TRBC-specific oligonucleotide, was used to synthesize first-strand cDNA from all RNA. After uracil-DNA glycosylase treatment, a first 18-cycle PCR used universal primers M1SS and BC2_uni_R on all cDNA. Under the source paper's analysis protocol: Normalization of each sample was performed by random selection of 1 million high-quality reads, each carrying a distinct molecular identifier. Reads sharing molecular identifiers were discarded rather than binned into consensus sequences. MiTCR, run with a Q25 quality threshold and the strictest error-elimination algorithm, handled CDR3 identification, clonotype clustering and error correction. A nonparametric unseen species model with Euler transformation was used to estimate a lower bound on total TCR beta diversity. TCRdb handled the public reads itself, with Q25 trimming in fastp and clone calling in MiXCR, and kept productive beta chains. Merged by CDR3 protein, the rows form single entries marked with the most common genes and DNA. It is TCRdb's table, rather than the study itself, that gives the V and J calls and clone size. The table for this sample lists 1 million or so distinct CDR3 sequences; under 55% of them were counted only once. In total, the top ten clones hold approximately 17% of the sample.

Donors were 40 or so systemically healthy Caucasian individuals from Russia aged roughly 6 to 95 years. Each donor gave ten milliliters of peripheral blood, drawn into EDTA-treated Vacutainer tubes. PBMCs were isolated by Ficoll-Paque density-gradient centrifugation, with at least 6 million obtained per sample. Trizol reagent was used to extract total RNA from PBMCs, with at least 6 micrograms per sample. The percentages of naive CD45RAhigh/CD27high T cells were determined by flow cytometry on a PBMC aliquot from every donor. Study-level results and caveats: Compared with the aged group, the long-lived group had more naive CD4+ T cells, fewer expanded clones and increased TCR diversity, a pattern suggesting age selection. Because donor CMV infection status was unknown, age-related changes in expanded clonotypes were potentially confounded. Observed TCR beta diversity per million T cells fell roughly linearly with age, and a significant reduction was already apparent by age roughly 40. There was a strong correlation between observed TCR beta diversity and the percentage of naive T cells measured by flow cytometry. Estimates of total diversity from one million sequenced T cells were regarded as lower bounds and underestimates. Conclusive comparison of naive and antigen-experienced compartments was prevented by the profiling of bulk unsorted PBMCs.

A remark on this clonotype: What this receptor recognizes is not known. Per-base quality was not reported, and no clone a single base away is much larger than it.

The receptor was derived from a woman aged 60 to 75 in good health. The sample comprised blood. The sequence joins TRBV28 to TRBJ2-7; 7 bases in the middle match TRBD2. This receptor carries the CDR3 CASSGQREEAYEQYF. The DNA reads TGTGCCAGCAGTGGCCAACGGGAGGAAGCCTACGAGCAGTACTTC.